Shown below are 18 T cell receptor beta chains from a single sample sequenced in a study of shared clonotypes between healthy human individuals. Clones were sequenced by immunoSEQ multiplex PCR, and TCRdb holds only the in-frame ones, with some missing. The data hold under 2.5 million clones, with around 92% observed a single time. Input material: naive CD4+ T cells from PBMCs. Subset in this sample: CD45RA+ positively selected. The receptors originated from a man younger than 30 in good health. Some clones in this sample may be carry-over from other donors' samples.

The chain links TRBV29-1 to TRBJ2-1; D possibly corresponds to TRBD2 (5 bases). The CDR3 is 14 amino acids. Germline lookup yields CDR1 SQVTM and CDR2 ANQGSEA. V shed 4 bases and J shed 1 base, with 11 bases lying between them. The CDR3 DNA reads TGCAGCGTTGCGACGGGAAGGTCCTACAATGAGCAGTTCTTC. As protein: CSVATGRSYNEQFF.

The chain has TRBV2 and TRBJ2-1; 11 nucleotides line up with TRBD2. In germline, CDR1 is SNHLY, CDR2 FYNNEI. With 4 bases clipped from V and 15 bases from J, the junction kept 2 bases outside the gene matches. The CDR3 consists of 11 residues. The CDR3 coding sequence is TGTGCCAGCAGTGGACTAGCGGGAATGTTCTTC. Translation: CASSGLAGMFF. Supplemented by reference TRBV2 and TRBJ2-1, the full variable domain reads EPEVTQTPSHQVTQMGQEVILRCVPISNHLYFYWYRQILGQKVEFLVSFYNNEISEKSEIFDDQFSVERPDGSNFTLKIRSTKLEDSAMYFCASSGLAGMFFGPGTRLTVL.

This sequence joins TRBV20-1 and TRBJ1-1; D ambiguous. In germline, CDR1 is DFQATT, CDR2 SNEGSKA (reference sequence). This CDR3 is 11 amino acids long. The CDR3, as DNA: TGCAGCTCCACTAAGAACACTGAAGCTTTCTTT. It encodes CSSTKNTEAFF.

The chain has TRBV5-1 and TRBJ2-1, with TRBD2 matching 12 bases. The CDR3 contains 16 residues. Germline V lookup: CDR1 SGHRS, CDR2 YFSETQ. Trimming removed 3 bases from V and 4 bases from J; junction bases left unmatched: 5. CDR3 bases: TGCGCCAGCAGCTCGGGGACTAGCGGGCCTTACAATGAGCAGTTCTTC. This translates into CASSSGTSGPYNEQFF.

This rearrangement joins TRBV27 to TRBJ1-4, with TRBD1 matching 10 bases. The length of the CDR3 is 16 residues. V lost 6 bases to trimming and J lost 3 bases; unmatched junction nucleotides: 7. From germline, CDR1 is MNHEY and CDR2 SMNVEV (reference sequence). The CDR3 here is CASRRDRGKANEKLFF. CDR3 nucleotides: TGTGCCAGCAGAAGGGACAGGGGAAAGGCTAATGAAAAACTGTTTTTT.

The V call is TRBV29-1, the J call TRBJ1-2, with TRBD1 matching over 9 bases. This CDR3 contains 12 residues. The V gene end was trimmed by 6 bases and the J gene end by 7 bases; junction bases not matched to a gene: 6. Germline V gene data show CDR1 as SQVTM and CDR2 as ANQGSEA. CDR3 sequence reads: CSVAGTGIGYTF. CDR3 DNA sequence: TGCAGCGTGGCCGGGACAGGGATTGGCTACACCTTC.

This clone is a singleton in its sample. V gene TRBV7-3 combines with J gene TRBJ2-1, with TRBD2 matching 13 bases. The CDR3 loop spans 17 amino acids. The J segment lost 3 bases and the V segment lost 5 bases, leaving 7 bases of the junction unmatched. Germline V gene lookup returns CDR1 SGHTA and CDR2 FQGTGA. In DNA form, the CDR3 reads TGTGCCAGCAGCCGAACCCGGACTAGCGGGAGCTACAATGAGCAGTTCTTC. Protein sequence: CASSRTRTSGSYNEQFF. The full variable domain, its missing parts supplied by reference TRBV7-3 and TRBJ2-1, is GAGVSQTPSNKVTEKGKYVELRCDPISGHTALYWYRQSLGQGPEFLIYFQGTGAADDSGLPNDRFFAVRPEGSVSTLKIQRTERGDSAVYLCASSRTRTSGSYNEQFFGPGTRLTVL.

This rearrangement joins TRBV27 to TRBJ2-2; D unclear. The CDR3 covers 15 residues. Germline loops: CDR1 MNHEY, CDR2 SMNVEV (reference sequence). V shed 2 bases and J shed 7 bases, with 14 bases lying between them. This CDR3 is CASSLSLHAGGELFF. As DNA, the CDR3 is TGTGCCAGCAGTTTAAGTCTTCATGCAGGCGGGGAGCTGTTTTTT.

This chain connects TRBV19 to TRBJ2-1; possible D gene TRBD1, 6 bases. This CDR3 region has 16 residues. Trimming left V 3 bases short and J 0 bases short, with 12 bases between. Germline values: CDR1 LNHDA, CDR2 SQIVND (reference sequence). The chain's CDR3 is CASSMFGGSSYNEQFF. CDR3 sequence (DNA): TGTGCCAGTAGTATGTTTGGGGGCAGCTCCTACAATGAGCAGTTCTTC.

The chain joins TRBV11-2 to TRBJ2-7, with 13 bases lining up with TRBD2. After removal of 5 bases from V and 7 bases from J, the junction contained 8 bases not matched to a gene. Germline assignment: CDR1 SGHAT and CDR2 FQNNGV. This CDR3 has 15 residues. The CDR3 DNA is TGTGCCAGCAGCGCGACTAGCGGGAGGCTTTGGGAGCAGTACTTC. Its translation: CASSATSGRLWEQYF.

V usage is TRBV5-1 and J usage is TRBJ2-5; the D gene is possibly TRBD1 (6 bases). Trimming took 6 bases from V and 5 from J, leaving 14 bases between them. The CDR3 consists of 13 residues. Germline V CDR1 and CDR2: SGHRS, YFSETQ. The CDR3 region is CASTQGGAETQYF. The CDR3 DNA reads TGCGCCAGCACCCAAGGGGGTGCGGAGACCCAGTACTTC.

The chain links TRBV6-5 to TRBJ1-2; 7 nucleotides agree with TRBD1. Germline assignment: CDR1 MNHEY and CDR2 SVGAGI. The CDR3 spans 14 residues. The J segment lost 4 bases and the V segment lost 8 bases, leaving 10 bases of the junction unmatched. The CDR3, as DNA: TGTGCCAGCTCCTTGGCAGGGGGTCCCTATGGCTACACCTTC. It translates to CASSLAGGPYGYTF.

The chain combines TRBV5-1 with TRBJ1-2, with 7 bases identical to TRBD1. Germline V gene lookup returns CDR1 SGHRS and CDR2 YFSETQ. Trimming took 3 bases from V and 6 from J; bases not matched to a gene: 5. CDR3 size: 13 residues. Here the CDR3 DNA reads TGCGCCAGCAGCTCCCAGGGGGTGGATGGCTACACCTTC. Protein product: CASSSQGVDGYTF.

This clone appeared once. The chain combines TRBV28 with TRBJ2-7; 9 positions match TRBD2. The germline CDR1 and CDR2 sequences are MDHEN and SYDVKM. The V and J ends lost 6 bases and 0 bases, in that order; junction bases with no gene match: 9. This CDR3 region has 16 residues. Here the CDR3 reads CASRPPGLAGSYEQYF. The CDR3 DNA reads TGTGCCAGCAGGCCACCGGGACTAGCAGGCTCCTACGAGCAGTACTTC.

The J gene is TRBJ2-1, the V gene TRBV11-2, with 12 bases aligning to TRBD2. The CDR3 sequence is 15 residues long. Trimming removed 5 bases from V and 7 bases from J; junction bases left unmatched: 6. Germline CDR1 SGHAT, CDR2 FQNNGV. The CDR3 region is CASSRGTSGFNEQFF. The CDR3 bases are TGTGCCAGCAGCCGGGGGACTAGCGGGTTTAATGAGCAGTTCTTC.

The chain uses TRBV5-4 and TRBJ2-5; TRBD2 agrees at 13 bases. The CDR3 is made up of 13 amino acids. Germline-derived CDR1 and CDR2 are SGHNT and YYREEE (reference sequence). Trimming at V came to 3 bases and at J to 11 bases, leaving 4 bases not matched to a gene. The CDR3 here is CASSSGLAGPQYF. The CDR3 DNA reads TGTGCCAGCAGCTCGGGACTAGCGGGACCTCAGTACTTC.

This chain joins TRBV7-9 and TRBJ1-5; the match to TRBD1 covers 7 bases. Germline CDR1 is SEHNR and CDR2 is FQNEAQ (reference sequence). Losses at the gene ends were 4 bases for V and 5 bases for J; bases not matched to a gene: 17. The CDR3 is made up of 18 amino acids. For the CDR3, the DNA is TGTGCCAGCAGCTCAGGGACAGCCGTGTGGGGGAGTGATCAGCCCCAGCATTTT. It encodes CASSSGTAVWGSDQPQHF.

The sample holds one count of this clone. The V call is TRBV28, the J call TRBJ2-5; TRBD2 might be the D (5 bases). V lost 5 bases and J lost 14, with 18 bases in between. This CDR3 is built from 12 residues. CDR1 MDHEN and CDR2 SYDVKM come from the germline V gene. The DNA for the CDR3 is TGTGCCAGCAGTGCACGGACTCCTGGGTTTTACTTC. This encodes CASSARTPGFYF.